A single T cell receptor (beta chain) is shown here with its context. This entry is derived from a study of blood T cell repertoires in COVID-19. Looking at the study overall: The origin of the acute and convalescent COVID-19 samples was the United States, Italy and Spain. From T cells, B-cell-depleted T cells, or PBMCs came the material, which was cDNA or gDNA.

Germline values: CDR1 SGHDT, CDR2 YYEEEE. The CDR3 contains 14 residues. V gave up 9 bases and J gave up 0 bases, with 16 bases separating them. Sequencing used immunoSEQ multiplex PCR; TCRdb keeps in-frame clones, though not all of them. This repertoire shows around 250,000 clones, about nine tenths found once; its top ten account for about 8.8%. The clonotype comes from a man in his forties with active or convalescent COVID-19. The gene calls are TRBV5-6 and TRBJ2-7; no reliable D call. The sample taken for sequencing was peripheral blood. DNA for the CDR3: TGTGCCACCCTGCTCCCGGTCCCCTCCTACGAGCAGTACTTC. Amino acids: CATLLPVPSYEQYF.